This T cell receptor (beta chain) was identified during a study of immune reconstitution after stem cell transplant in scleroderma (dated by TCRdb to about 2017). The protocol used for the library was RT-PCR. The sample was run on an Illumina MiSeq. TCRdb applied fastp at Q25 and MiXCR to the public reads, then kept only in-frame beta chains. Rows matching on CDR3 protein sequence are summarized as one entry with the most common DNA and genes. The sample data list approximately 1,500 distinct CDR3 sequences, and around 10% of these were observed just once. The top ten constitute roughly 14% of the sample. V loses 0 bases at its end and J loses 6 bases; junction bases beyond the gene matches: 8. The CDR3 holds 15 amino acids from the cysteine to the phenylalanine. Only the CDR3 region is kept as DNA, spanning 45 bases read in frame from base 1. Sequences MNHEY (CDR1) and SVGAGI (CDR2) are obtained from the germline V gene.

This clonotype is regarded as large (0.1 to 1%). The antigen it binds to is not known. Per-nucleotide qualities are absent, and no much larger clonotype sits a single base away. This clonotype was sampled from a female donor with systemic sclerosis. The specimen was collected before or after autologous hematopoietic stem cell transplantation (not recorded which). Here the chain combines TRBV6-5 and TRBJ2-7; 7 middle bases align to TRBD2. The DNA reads TGTGCCAGCAGTTACTCATGGGCGGGAGCGCGCGAGCAGTACTTC. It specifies CASSYSWAGAREQYF.